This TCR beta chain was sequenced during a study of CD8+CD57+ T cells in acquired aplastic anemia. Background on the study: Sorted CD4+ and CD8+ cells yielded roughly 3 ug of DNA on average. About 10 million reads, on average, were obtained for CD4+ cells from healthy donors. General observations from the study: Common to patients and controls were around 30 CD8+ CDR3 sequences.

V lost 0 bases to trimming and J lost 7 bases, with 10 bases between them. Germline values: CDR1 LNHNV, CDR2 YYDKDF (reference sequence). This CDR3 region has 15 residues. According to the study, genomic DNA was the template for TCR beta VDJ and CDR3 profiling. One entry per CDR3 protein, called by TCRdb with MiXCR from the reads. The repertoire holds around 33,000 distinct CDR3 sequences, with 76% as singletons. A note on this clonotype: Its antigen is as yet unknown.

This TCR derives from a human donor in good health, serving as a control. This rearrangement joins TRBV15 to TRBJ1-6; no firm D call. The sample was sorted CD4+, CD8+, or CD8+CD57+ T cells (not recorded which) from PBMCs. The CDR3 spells CATSRDMKENSPLHF. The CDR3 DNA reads TGTGCCACCAGCAGAGATATGAAAGAAAATTCACCCCTCCACTTT.